One and the same sample provided the 3 T cell receptor beta chains below, sequenced in a study of CD8+ T cells in alopecia areata. Reverse transcribed after extraction, RNA yielded cDNA as the sequencing template. Data came from immunoSEQ multiplex PCR; TCRdb stores just in-frame clones and leaves some out. The table lists about 97,000 clones, roughly 41% of them singletons. The sample consisted of CD4+ T cells sorted from blood. Receptors were obtained from a human donor with alopecia areata.

This clone was detected ten times or more. The gene calls are TRBV28 and TRBJ1-5, with TRBD1 matching over 8 bases. The ends lost 5 bases at V and 3 bases at J; junction bases unmatched: 6. There are 15 residues in the CDR3. Germline V gene lookup returns CDR1 MDHEN and CDR2 SYDVKM. The CDR3 loop is CASSPTGATNQPQHF. The CDR3 region has the DNA TGTGCCAGCAGTCCGACAGGGGCGACCAATCAGCCCCAGCATTTT.

This clone was seen a handful of times. The chain combines TRBV28 with TRBJ1-5; TRBD1 matches 7 bases. J was trimmed by 4 bases and V by 6 bases; bases with no gene match: 9. The CDR3 has 15 amino acids. Looked up from germline, CDR1 is MDHEN and CDR2 is SYDVKM. Here the CDR3 DNA reads TGTGCCAGCAGAAAAAACCGGGACAGAAATCAGCCCCAGCATTTT. Protein sequence: CASRKNRDRNQPQHF. The variable domain in full, with the rest retrieved from reference TRBV28 and TRBJ1-5, is DVKVTQSSRYLVKRTGEKVFLECVQDMDHENMFWYRQDPGLGLRLIYFSYDVKMKEKGDIPEGYSVSREKKERFSLILESASTNQTSMYLCASRKNRDRNQPQHFGDGTRLSIL.

This rearrangement joins TRBV28 to TRBJ1-5, with D maybe TRBD1 (6 bases). Trimming took 5 bases from V and 3 from J, leaving 14 bases between them. This CDR3 is built from 15 residues. Germline V CDR1 and CDR2: MDHEN, SYDVKM. Written as DNA, the CDR3 is TGTGCCAGCAGTGATATTTGGGACACCAATCAGCCCCAGCATTTT. As protein: CASSDIWDTNQPQHF.